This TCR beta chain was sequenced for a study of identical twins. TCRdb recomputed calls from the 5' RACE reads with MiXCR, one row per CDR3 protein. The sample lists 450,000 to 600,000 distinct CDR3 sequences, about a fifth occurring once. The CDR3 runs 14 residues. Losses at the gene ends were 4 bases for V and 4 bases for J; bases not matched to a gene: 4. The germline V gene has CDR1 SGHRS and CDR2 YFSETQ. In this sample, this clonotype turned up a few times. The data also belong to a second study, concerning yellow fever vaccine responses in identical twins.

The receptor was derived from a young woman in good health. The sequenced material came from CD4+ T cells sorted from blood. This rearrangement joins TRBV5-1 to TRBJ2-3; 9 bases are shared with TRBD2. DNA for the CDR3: TGCGCCAGCAGCCCCCGCGGGGGGGCAGATACGCAGTATTTT. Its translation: CASSPRGGADTQYF.